This entry describes one T cell receptor beta chain. This clonotype was seen ten or more times. It has no known antigen specificity. There are no base qualities to consult, and no much larger clone falls within one base. The germline V gene (reference sequence) specifies MNHEY as CDR1 and SMNVEV as CDR2. The cysteine opens and the phenylalanine closes a CDR3 of 14 amino acids. The sequence is cut down to CDR3 DNA, 42 bases in frame from base 1. The germline V end is reduced by 5 bases and the J end by 7 bases; junction bases left unmatched: 7. TCR beta CDR3 regions were amplified from RNA transcripts. For the first round of RT-PCR on the TCR CDR3, the HTBI primer set was used together with the Qiagen OneStep RT-PCR kit. Libraries were constructed in a second round of multiplex PCR, after which size selection and purification were carried out. Paired-end sequencing of the libraries was performed with 100 bp reads on an Illumina HiSeq2000. The original methods were these. SOAPnuke was used to process the raw data, removing reads that contained adapters or uncalled bases, had a mean Phred below 15, or lacked an exact match to the constant primer or identifier. High-quality paired reads were merged with COPE v1.2.5, and unique nucleotide sequences were defined as clonotypes. MiTCR v1.1 was used to align the clonotypes against IMGT TRBV, TRBD and TRBJ reference segments. Only V-J combinations with frequency above 0.0001, covering 98% to 99.2% of repertoires, were analysed. A TCS score was defined as the ratio between F50 (clonal expansion) and ExV (chaos), using BLOSUM62-based TCRdist between CDR3 peptides within each V-J. Welch's t-statistics and random forest reduced approximately 520 V-J features to fewer than 15, which were used in a naive Bayes classifier (R e1071). The public sequencing data were trimmed at Q25 with fastp and processed into clonotypes with MiXCR by TCRdb, which kept only in-frame beta chains. Identical CDR3 protein sequences are pooled into one entry, listed with their most common genes and DNA. The V and J calls, along with clone size, are taken from TCRdb and not from the paper's own processing. The sample table holds hundreds of thousands of distinct CDR3 sequences, of which 14% to 15% were seen once. The ten largest clones add up to about 13% of the sample.

This record belongs to a study of T cells in Graves' hyperthyroidism and ophthalmopathy (dated by TCRdb to the late 2010s). Context from the whole study: Peripheral blood samples were taken at the time of initial diagnosis, prior to any treatment. Prospective prediction of ophthalmopathy was tested in an independent validation cohort of approximately 19 hyperthyroidism patients and some 17 patients who later progressed to ophthalmopathy. To identify distinguishing TCR V-J signatures, a discovery cohort of some 100 patients was used, comprising 40 to 45 with Graves' ophthalmopathy and 57 with stable Graves' hyperthyroidism. The paper reports TCR Vbeta CDR3 sequencing of more than 120 peripheral blood samples: approximately 41 ophthalmopathy, under 80 hyperthyroidism and approximately 17 progressor patients. The roughly 100 discovery patients were randomly divided into training and test sets at a 7:3 ratio. Thyroid tissue and blood T-cell repertoires from several Graves' hyperthyroidism patients were also compared in the study. After sampling, hyperthyroidism patients received methimazole starting at 30 mg daily, and ophthalmopathy patients received high-dose intravenous methylprednisolone. What the research found in general, with its limitations: In validation, the model predicted progression to ophthalmopathy with over 65% sensitivity and roughly 75% specificity, a median of about 6 months before onset. Sample size was not statistically predetermined, and blinding of investigators to group allocation was not performed. Most expanded thyroid clonotypes (frequency above 0.001) were also found in blood, which suggests that blood repertoires may mirror thyroid immune responses. Ophthalmopathy was separated from stable hyperthyroidism by a 13 V-J signature model, with approximately 90% sensitivity and about 81% specificity obtained in cross-validation and 80%/75% obtained in testing.

Moderately to severely active disease, a Clinical Activity Score of at least 3, a NOSPECS grade of at least 4, and a duration under 3 months were present in ophthalmopathy patients. Any patient with an uncontrolled infection, another autoimmune disease, pregnancy or lactation was excluded. Diagnoses relied on clinical symptoms, serum thyroxine and TRAb, thyroid ultrasound and orbital computed tomography. PBMCs were separated from 10 ml of fresh peripheral blood using Ficoll-Paque density gradient centrifugation. Trizol reagent was used to extract total RNA, and RNA quality was then checked on an Agilent 2100 Bioanalyzer.

Sequenced material: blood. The receptor comes from a man aged 18 to 29 with Graves' ophthalmopathy. This sequence uses TRBV27 and TRBJ1-5; 8 nucleotides in the junction match TRBD1. CDR3 protein: CASSIRTGFQPQHF. The DNA sequence follows: TGTGCCAGCAGTATCCGGACAGGGTTCCAGCCCCAGCATTTT.